This record looks at one T cell receptor beta chain sequence and its context. The antigen is unknown. The data derive from a study of T cells in Graves' hyperthyroidism and ophthalmopathy. TCR beta CDR3 regions were amplified from RNA transcripts. HTBI primers were the set used in a first-round RT-PCR of the TCR CDR3. TCRdb ran MiXCR on the multiplex PCR reads and lists one entry per CDR3 protein. The sample holds around 660,000 distinct CDR3 sequences, approximately 42% seen once. Study-level results: Among clonotypes expanded in thyroid above 0.001, most were also found in blood.

The CDR3 is 16 amino acids. The V gene's germline CDR1 is SGHAT and CDR2 FQNNGV. V is TRBV11-2 and J is TRBJ2-5; TRBD2 agrees at 9 bases. This clonotype originated in an adult man with Graves' disease, either hyperthyroidism or ophthalmopathy (not recorded which). Material: peripheral blood or thyroid tissue (not recorded which). CDR3 nucleotides: TGTGCTAGAGATTTTGCGGGAGGGCCGCGGCAAGAGACCCAGTACTTC. It translates to CARDFAGGPRQETQYF. Looking up the rest from reference TRBV11-2 and TRBJ2-5 gives the full variable domain: EAGVAQSPRYKIIEKRQSVAFWCNPISGHATLYWYQQILGQGPKLLIQFQNNGVVDDSQLPKDRFSAERLKGVDSTLKIQPAKLEDSAVYLCARDFAGGPRQETQYFGPGTRLLVL.